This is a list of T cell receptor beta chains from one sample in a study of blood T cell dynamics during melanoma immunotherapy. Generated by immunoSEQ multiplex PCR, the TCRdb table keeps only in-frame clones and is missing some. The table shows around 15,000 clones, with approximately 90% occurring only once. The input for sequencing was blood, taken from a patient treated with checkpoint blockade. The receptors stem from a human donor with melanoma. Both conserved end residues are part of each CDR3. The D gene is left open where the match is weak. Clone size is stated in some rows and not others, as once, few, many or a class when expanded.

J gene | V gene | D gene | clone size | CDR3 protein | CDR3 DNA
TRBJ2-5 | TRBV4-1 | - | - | CASSQVVQAETQYF | TGCGCCAGCAGCCAAGTAGTCCAGGCGGAGACCCAGTACTTC
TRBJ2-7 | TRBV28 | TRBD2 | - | CASSLFRTSGSERHEQYF | TGTGCCAGCAGTTTATTCCGGACTAGCGGGAGTGAAAGGCACGAGCAGTACTTC
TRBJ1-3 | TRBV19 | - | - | CASSIGLTSSGNTIYF | TGTGCCAGTAGTATCGGCCTTACCTCCTCTGGAAACACCATATATTTT
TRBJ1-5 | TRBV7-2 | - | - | CASSLTDYQPQHF | TGTGCCAGCAGCTTAACGGATTATCAGCCCCAGCATTTT
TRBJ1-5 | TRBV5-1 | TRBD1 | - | CASSLGTGVGNQPQHF | TGCGCCAGCAGCCTAGGGACAGGGGTTGGGAATCAGCCCCAGCATTTT
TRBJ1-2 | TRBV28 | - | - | CASSFGGGYGYTF | TGTGCCAGCAGTTTCGGGGGCGGCTATGGCTACACCTTC
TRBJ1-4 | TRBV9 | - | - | CASSRSGIGDEKLFF | TGTGCCAGCAGCAGGTCAGGGATCGGGGACGAAAAACTGTTTTTT
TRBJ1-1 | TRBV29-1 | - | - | CSARPSPEAFF | TGCAGCGCTAGACCCAGCCCTGAAGCTTTCTTT
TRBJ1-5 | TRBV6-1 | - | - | CASTDRVNQPQHF | TGTGCCAGCACGGACAGAGTCAATCAGCCCCAGCATTTT
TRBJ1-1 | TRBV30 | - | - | CAWRPPGGVIHTEAFF | TGTGCCTGGAGGCCCCCGGGCGGGGTGATTCACACTGAAGCTTTCTTT
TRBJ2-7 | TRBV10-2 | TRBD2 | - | CASLPLAGRGYEQYF | TGCGCCAGCCTACCCCTGGCGGGGCGGGGGTACGAGCAGTACTTC
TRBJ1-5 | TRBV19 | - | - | CASSIEGIQPQHF | TGTGCCAGTAGTATTGAGGGGATTCAGCCCCAGCATTTT
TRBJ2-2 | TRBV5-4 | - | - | CASSLLGGGELFF | TGTGCCAGCAGCTTGTTAGGGGGCGGGGAGCTGTTTTTT
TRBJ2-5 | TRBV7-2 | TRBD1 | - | CASVMWQGAWETQYF | TGTGCCAGCGTTATGTGGCAGGGGGCGTGGGAGACCCAGTACTTC
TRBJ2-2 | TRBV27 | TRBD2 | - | CASSLSGGTSPGELFF | TGTGCCAGCAGTTTATCGGGAGGGACTAGCCCCGGGGAGCTGTTTTTT
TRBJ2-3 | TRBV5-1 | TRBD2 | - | CASSSGGFSTDTQYF | TGCGCCAGCAGCTCCGGGGGGTTTAGCACAGATACGCAGTATTTT
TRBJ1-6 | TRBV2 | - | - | CASSGFRTPLHF | TGTGCCAGCTCCGGATTTAGGACACCCCTCCACTTT
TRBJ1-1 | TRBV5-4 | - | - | CASSLVGDTEAFF | TGTGCCAGCAGCTTAGTGGGAGACACTGAAGCTTTCTTT
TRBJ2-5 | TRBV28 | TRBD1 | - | CASSLDRVVETQYF | TGTGCCAGCAGTTTGGACAGGGTTGTCGAGACCCAGTACTTC
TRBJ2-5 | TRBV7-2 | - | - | CASSFGYPETQYF | TGTGCCAGCAGCTTCGGGTACCCAGAGACCCAGTACTTC
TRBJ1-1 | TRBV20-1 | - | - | CSGQPDEAFF | TGCAGTGGACAGCCGGATGAAGCTTTCTTT
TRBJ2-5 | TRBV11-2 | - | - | CASSLGGGTSQTQYF | TGTGCCAGCAGCTTAGGTGGGGGGACCTCCCAGACCCAGTACTTC
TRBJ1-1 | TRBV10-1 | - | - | CASSGQPNTEAFF | TGCGCCAGCAGTGGACAGCCGAACACTGAAGCTTTCTTT
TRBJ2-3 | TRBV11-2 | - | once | CASSLVTTQYF | TGTGCCAGCAGCTTAGTCACTACGCAGTATTTT
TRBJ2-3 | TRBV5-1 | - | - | CASSLGGVTDTQYF | TGCGCCAGCAGCTTGGGAGGGGTAACAGATACGCAGTATTTT
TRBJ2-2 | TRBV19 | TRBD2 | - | CASSILSGANTGELFF | TGTGCCAGTAGTATCCTTAGCGGGGCTAACACCGGGGAGCTGTTTTTT
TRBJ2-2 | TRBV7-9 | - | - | CASASFGPGELFF | TGTGCCAGCGCGTCGTTTGGGCCCGGGGAGCTGTTTTTT
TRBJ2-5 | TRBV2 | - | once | CASSVIRETQYF | TGTGCCAGCAGTGTGATTCGGGAGACCCAGTACTTC
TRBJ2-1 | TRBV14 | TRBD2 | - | CASSPWLAGYNEQFF | TGTGCCAGCAGCCCGTGGCTAGCGGGGTACAATGAGCAGTTCTTC
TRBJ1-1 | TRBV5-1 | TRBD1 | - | CASSLGDSRGNTEAFF | TGCGCCAGCAGCTTGGGGGACAGCCGGGGGAACACTGAAGCTTTCTTT
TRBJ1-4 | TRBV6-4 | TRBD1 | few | CASSDRGGTGVEKLFF | TGTGCCAGCAGTGACCGAGGGGGGACAGGGGTCGAAAAACTGTTTTTT
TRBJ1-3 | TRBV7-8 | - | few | CASSSLDRSGNTIYF | TGTGCCAGCAGCTCCCTAGACCGGTCTGGAAACACCATATATTTT
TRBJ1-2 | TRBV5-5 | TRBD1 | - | CASSTGDVRGVYGYTF | TGTGCCAGCAGCACGGGTGACGTCAGGGGGGTATATGGCTACACCTTC